One and the same sample provided the 9 T cell receptor beta chains below, sequenced in a study of T cell responses to AZD1222 COVID-19 vaccine. Sequencing used immunoSEQ multiplex PCR; TCRdb keeps in-frame clones, though not all of them. The sample lists hundreds of thousands of clones; around 93% were seen once. Material: peripheral blood, obtained on day 0 of MenACWY control vaccination. These receptor sequences come from an adult in good health.

The V gene is TRBV5-1, the J gene TRBJ2-7, with 12 positions matching TRBD2. The V and J ends lost 0 bases and 6 bases, in that order; junction bases with no gene match: 10. The CDR3 totals 17 residues. Per the germline V gene, CDR1 is SGHRS and CDR2 is YFSETQ. CDR3 region: CASSLEGLAGPYTEQYF. Written as DNA, the CDR3 is TGCGCCAGCAGCTTGGAAGGACTAGCGGGGCCATATACCGAGCAGTACTTC.

This sequence joins TRBV6-6 and TRBJ1-1; 7 bases line up with TRBD1. J was trimmed by 11 bases and V by 0 bases; bases with no gene match: 9. The germline gives CDR1 MNHNY, CDR2 SVGAGI (reference sequence). The CDR3 covers 14 residues. The DNA of the CDR3 is TGTGCCAGCAGTTACTCCAGGGCAAAGGGGGCGGCTTTCTTT. The encoded protein is CASSYSRAKGAAFF.

The chain links TRBV7-9 to TRBJ1-2; 10 nucleotides align to TRBD1. The CDR3 extends over 14 amino acids. Germline CDR1 SEHNR, CDR2 FQNEAQ (reference sequence). Trimming cost V 3 bases and J 8 bases; bases outside gene matches: 6. CDR3 sequence (DNA): TGTGCCAGCAGCTTGACAGGGGGCGCGGAAGGCTACACCTTC. Its protein is CASSLTGGAEGYTF.

The J gene is TRBJ1-4, the V gene TRBV11-2; D is possibly TRBD1 (6 bases). The germline CDR1 and CDR2 sequences are SGHAT and FQNNGV. Trimming removed 4 bases from V and 11 bases from J, with 20 bases in between. This CDR3 is 15 amino acids long. The CDR3 region has the DNA TGTGCCAGCAGCTCGACAGGAGCCTTTAATGGGAAACTGTTTTTT. Translating it yields CASSSTGAFNGKLFF.

This rearrangement joins TRBV6-5 to TRBJ1-1, with TRBD1 matching over 8 bases. CDR3 length: 15 amino acids. Germline-derived CDR1 and CDR2 are MNHEY and SVGAGI. V trimming: 7 bases; J trimming: 4 bases; junction bases outside the gene matches: 11. The CDR3 sequence is CASTLRTGYGTEAFF. The CDR3 coding sequence is TGTGCCAGCACCCTCCGGACAGGGTATGGCACTGAAGCTTTCTTT.

This rearrangement joins TRBV27 to TRBJ2-7; 15 bases agree with TRBD2. V trimming: 5 bases; J trimming: 2 bases; junction bases outside the gene matches: 7. The CDR3 is made up of 17 amino acids. Germline CDR1 and CDR2: MNHEY and SMNVEV (reference sequence). The CDR3 DNA is TGTGCCAGCAGTCGGGGACTAGCGGGGGGACCCACCTACGAGCAGTACTTC. It codes for CASSRGLAGGPTYEQYF.

A single count supports this clone. This same CDR3 is encoded by further DNA sequences in the sample. The genes are TRBV18 and TRBJ1-1; 7 bases agree with TRBD1. Germline trimming cut 6 bases from V and 0 bases from J; bases unmatched to any gene: 1. CDR1 is KGHSH and CDR2 is LQKENI in the germline V gene. The CDR3 is 13 amino acids. This chain's CDR3 is CASSTGLNTEAFF. The CDR3 DNA follows: TGTGCCAGCTCGACAGGGCTGAACACTGAAGCTTTCTTT.

V gene TRBV13 combines with J gene TRBJ1-1; D is perhaps TRBD1 (6 bases). This CDR3 has 18 residues. Trimming shortened V by 2 bases and J by 0 bases, and 19 bases separated the two germline ends. The germline V gene encodes CDR1 PRHDT and CDR2 FYEKMQ (reference sequence). CDR3 coding DNA: TGTGCCAGCAGCTTAAGGAGGTCAGGGGTGATCATGAACACTGAAGCTTTCTTT. Its translation is CASSLRRSGVIMNTEAFF.

The rearrangement uses TRBV10-2 and TRBJ2-2, with 8 bases fitting TRBD2. Germline-derived CDR1 and CDR2 are WSHSY and SAAADI. V shed 6 bases, J shed 5 bases, and the junction held 11 bases outside the gene matches. The CDR3 loop spans 16 amino acids. The CDR3 loop is CASRASRTSSTGELFF. The CDR3, as DNA: TGCGCCAGCAGGGCGTCTAGGACTAGCTCAACCGGGGAGCTGTTTTTT.